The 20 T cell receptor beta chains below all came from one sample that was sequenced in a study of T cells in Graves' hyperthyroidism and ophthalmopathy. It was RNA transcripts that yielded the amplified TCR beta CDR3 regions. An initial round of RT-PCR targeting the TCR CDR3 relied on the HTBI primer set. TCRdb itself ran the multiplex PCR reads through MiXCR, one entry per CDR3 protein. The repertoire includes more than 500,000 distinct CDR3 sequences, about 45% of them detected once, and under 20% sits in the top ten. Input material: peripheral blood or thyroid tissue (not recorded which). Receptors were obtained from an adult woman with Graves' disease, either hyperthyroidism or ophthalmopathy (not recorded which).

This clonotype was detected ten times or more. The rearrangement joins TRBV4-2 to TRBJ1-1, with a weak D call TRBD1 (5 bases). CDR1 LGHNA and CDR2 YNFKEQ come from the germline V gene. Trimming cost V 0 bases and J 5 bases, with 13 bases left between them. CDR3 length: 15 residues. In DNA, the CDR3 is TGTGCCAGCAGCCAAGATGAAAGGCAGGGAACTGAAGCTTTCTTT. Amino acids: CASSQDERQGTEAFF.

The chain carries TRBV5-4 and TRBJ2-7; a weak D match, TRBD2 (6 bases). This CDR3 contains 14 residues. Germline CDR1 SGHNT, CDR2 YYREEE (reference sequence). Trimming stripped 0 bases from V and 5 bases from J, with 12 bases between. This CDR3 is CASSLAGGINEQYF. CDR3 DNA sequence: TGTGCCAGCAGCTTGGCGGGCGGGATCAACGAGCAGTACTTC.

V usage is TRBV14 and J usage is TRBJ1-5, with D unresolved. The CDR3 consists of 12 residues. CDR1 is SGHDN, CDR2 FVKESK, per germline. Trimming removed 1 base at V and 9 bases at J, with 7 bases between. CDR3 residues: CASSQGEGPQHF. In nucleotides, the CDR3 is TGTGCCAGCAGCCAAGGGGAGGGGCCCCAGCATTTT.

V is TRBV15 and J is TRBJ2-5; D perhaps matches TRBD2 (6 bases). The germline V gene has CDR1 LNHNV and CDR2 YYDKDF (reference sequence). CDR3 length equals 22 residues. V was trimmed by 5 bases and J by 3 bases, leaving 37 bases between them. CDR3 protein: CATSPVRSASRATGALEETQYF. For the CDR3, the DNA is TGTGCCACCAGCCCCGTCCGCAGTGCTAGTCGAGCCACGGGAGCCCTGGAAGAGACCCAGTACTTC.

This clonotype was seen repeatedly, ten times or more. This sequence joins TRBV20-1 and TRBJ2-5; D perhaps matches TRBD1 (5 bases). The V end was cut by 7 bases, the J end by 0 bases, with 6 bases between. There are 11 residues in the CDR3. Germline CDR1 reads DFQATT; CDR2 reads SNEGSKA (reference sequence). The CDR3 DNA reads TGCAGTGGCAGGGACCAAGAGACCCAGTACTTC. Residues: CSGRDQETQYF.

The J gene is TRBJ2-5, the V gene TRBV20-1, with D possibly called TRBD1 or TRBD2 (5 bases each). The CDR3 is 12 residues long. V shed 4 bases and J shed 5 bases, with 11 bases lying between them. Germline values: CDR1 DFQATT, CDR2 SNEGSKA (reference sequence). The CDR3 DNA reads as TGCAGTGCTAAACGGGGCGGGGAGACCCAGTACTTC. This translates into CSAKRGGETQYF.

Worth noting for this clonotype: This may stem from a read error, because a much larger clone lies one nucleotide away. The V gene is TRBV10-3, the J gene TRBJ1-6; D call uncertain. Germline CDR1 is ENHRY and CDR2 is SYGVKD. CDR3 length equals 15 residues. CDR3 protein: CTTCAGSSYNSPLHF. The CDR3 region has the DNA TGTACCACCTGTGCTGGGAGCTCCTATAATTCACCCCTCCACTTT.

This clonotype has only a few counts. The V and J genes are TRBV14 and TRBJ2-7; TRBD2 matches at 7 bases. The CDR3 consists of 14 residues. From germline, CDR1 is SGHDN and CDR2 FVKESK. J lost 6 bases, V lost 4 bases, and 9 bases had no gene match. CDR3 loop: CASSPRGGSGEQYF. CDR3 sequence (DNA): TGTGCCAGCAGCCCTCGGGGCGGGAGTGGCGAGCAGTACTTC.

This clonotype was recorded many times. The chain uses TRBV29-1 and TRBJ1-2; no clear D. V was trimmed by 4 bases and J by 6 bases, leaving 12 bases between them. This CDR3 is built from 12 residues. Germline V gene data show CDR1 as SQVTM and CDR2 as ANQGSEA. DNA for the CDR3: TGCAGCGTTGTCAAAGATGGGAATGGCTACACCTTC. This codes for CSVVKDGNGYTF. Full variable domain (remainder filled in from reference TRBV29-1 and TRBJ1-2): SAVISQKPSRDICQRGTSLTIQCQVDSQVTMMFWYRQQPGQSLTLIATANQGSEATYESGFVIDKFPISRPNLTFSTLTVSNMSPEDSSIYLCSVVKDGNGYTFGSGTRLTVV.

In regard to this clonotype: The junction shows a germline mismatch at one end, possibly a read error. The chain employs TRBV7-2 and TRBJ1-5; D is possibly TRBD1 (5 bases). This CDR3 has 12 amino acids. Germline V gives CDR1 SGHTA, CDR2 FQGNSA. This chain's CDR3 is CASSLGRQPQNF. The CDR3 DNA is TGTGCCAGCAGCTTAGGTAGACAGCCCCAGAATTTT.

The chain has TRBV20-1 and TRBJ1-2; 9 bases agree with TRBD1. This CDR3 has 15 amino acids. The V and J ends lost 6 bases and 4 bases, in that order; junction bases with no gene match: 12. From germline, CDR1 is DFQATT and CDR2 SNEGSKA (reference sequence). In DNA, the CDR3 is TGCAGTGCGATCGTACCGGGACAGGGACCCTATGGCTACACCTTC. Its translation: CSAIVPGQGPYGYTF.

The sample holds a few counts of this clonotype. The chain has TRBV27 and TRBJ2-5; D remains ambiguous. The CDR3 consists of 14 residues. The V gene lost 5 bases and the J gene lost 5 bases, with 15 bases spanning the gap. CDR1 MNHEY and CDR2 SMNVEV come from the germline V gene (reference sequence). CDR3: CASSPLGAVETQYF. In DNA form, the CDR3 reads TGTGCCAGCAGTCCTCTAGGCGCCGTTGAGACCCAGTACTTC.

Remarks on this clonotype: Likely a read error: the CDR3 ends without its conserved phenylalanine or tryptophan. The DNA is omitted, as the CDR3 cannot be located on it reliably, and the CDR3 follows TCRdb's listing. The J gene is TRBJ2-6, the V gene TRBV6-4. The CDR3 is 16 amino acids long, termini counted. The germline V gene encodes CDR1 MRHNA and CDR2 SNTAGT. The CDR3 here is CASSEGTGLGANVLVL.

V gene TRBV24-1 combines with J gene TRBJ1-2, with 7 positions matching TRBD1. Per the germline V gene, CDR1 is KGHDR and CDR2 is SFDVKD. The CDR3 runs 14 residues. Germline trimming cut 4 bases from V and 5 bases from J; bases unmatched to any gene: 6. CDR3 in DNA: TGTGCCACCAGTGAAGGACAGGAAGAATATGGCTACACCTTC. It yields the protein CATSEGQEEYGYTF.

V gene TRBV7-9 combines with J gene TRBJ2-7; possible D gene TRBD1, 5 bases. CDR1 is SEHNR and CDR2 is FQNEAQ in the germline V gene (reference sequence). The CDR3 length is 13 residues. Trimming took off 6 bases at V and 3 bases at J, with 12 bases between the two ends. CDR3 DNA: TGTGCCAGCAGTCCTGACAGAATCTACGAGCAGTACTTC. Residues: CASSPDRIYEQYF.

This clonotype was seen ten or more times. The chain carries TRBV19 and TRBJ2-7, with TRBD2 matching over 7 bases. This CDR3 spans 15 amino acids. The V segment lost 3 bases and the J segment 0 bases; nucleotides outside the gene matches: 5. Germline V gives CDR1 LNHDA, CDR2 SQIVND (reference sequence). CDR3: CASSMAGGSSYEQYF. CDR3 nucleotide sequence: TGTGCCAGTAGTATGGCCGGCGGGAGCTCCTACGAGCAGTACTTC.

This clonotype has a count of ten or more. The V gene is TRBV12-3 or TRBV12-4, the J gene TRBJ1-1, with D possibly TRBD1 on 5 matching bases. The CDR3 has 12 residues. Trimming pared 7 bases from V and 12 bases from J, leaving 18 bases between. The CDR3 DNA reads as TGTGCCAGCACTCCGAACACCGGGGGTACTTTCTTT. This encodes CASTPNTGGTFF.

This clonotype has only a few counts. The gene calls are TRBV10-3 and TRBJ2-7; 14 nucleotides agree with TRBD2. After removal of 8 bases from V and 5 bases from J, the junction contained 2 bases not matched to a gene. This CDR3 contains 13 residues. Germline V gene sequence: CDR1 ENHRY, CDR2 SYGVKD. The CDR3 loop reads CAIGGLAGDEQYF. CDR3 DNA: TGTGCCATCGGGGGACTAGCGGGAGACGAGCAGTACTTC.

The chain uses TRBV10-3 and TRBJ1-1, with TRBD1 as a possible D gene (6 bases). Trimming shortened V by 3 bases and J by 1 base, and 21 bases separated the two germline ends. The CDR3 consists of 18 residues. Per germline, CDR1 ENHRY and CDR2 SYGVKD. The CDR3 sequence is CAISETGFRGVQNTEAFF. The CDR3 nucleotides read TGTGCCATCAGTGAAACAGGGTTCCGAGGGGTACAGAACACTGAAGCTTTCTTT.

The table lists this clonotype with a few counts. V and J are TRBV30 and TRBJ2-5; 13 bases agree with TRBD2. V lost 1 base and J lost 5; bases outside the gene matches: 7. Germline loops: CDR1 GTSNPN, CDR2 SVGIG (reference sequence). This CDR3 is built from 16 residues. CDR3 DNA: TGTGCCTGGAGTGAACCGGGACTAGCGGGAAGGGAGACCCAGTACTTC. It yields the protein CAWSEPGLAGRETQYF.